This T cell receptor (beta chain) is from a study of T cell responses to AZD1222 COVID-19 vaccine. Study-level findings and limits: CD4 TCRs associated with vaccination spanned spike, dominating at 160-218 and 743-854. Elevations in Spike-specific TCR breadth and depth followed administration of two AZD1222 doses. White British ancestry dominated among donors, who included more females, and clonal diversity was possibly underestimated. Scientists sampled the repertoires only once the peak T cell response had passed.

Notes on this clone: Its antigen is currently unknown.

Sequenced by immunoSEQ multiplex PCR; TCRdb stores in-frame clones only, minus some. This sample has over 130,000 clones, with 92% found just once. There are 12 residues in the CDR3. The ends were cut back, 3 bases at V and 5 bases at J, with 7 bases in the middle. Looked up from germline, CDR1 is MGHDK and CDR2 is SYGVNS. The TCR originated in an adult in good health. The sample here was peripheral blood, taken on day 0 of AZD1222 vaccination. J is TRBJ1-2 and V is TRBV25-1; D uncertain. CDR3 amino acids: CASSDLGYGYTF. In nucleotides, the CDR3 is TGTGCCAGCAGTGATCTCGGATATGGCTACACCTTC.